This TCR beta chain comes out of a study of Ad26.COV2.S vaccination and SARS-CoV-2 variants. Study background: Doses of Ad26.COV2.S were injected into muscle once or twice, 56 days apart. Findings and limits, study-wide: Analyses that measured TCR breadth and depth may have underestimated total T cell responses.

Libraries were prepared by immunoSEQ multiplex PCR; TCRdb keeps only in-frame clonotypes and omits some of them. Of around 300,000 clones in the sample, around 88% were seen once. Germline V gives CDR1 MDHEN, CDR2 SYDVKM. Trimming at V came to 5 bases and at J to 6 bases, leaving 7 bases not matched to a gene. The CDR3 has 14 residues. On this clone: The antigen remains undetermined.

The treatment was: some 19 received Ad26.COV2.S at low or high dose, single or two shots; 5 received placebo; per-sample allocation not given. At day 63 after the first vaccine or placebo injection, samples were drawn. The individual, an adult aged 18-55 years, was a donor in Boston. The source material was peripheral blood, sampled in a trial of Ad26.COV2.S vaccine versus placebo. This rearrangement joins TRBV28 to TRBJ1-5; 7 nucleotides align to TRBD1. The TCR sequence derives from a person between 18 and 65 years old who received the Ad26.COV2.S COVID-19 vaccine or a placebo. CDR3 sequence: CASSREGAVQPQHF. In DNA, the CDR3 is TGTGCCAGCAGTCGAGAGGGGGCGGTTCAGCCCCAGCATTTT.